The 6 T cell receptor beta chains listed next were all sequenced from one sample in a study of T cell repertoires in cytomegalovirus infection. From the reads, TCRdb called clonotypes with MiXCR, one entry per CDR3 protein. Of just under 550,000 distinct CDR3 sequences in the sample, more than 25% were seen once. Sequences were obtained from PBMCs. The receptors were gathered from a human donor in good health (CMV status not recorded). Some clones in this sample may be carry-over from other donors' samples.

The chain carries TRBV5-5 and TRBJ2-5; a weak D match, TRBD1 (6 bases). This CDR3 region has 15 residues. Germline V gene sequence: CDR1 SGHKS, CDR2 YYEKEE (reference sequence). The V and J ends lost 4 bases and 2 bases respectively, with 15 bases between them. The CDR3, as DNA: TGTGCCAGCAGCCAGCAATTCGGACAGCAAGAGACCCAGTACTTC. Its protein is CASSQQFGQQETQYF.

This clonotype was seen a few times. The rearrangement joins TRBV11-2 to TRBJ2-4, with 7 bases lining up with TRBD1. V was clipped by 1 base and J by 0 bases; unmatched bases: 3. The CDR3 sequence is 16 residues long. Germline CDR1 is SGHAT and CDR2 is FQNNGV. CDR3 region: CASSLGDRIAKNIQYF. The CDR3 region has the DNA TGTGCCAGCAGCTTAGGGGACAGAATAGCCAAAAACATTCAGTACTTC.

Comment on this clonotype: At one of its ends the junction is not consistent with the germline gene, which may arise from a read error. This chain connects TRBV12-3 or TRBV12-4 to TRBJ2-2; D tentatively reads TRBD1 or TRBD2 (5 bases each). The CDR3 sequence is 15 residues long. The CDR3 DNA reads TGTGCCAGCGACCGGGACCCACGGGGAACCGGGGAGCTGCTTTTT. It specifies CASDRDPRGTGELLF.

This clonotype has at least ten counts. J is TRBJ1-4 and V is TRBV7-6; perhaps TRBD1 as D (6 bases). The CDR3 spans 15 residues. Germline CDR1 SGHVS, CDR2 FNYEAQ. V was shortened by 5 bases and J by 5 bases, with 15 bases between the two germline ends. The chain's CDR3 is CASSDSGQRNEKLFF. DNA of the CDR3: TGTGCCAGCAGCGACTCCGGACAGCGAAATGAAAAACTGTTTTTT.

This clonotype was observed a handful of times. The chain joins TRBV7-9 to TRBJ2-7; D perhaps matches TRBD1 (7 bases). Germline CDR1 is SEHNR and CDR2 is FQNEAQ (reference sequence). This CDR3 is built from 13 residues. V was pared by 5 bases and J by 6 bases, with 14 bases between. The DNA of the CDR3 is TGTGCCAGCAGCCCCTCAGGGGGGCGCGAGCAGTACTTC. Protein: CASSPSGGREQYF.

This clonotype was detected a few times. The DNA for the CDR3 is TGTGCCAGCAGCTTCCCAGGCAACTACAATGAGCAGTTCTTC. Its protein product is CASSFPGNYNEQFF. The V gene is TRBV11-1, the J gene TRBJ2-1, with D uncertain. Between the trimmed V and J ends, which lost 3 bases and 3 bases, there was a span of 9 bases. The CDR3 sequence is 14 residues long. Germline CDR1 and CDR2: SGHAT and FQDESV (reference sequence).